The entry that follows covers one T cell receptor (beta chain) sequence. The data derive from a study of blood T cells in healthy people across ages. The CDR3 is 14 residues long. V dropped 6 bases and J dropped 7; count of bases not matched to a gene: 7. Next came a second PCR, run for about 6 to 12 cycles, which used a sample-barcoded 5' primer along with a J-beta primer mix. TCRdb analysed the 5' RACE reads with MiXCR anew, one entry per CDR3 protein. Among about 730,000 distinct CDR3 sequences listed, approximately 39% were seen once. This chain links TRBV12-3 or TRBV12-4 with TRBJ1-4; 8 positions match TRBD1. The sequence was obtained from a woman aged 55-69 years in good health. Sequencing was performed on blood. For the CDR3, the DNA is TGTGCCAGCAGCCAGGGGGCTAGGGTTGAAAAACTGTTTTTT. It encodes CASSQGARVEKLFF.